This entry concerns a single T cell receptor (beta chain). Its antigen is still unknown. The germline V gene encodes CDR1 SGDLS and CDR2 YYNGEE. This CDR3 has 14 amino acids. V shed 3 bases and J shed 4 bases, with 13 bases lying between them. The data were taken from a study of radiotherapy plus CTLA-4 blockade in lung cancer. Study summary: Across the patients, objective responses occurred in approximately 19%, and disease control in under 35%.

General study points: Early blood T cell clone dynamics reportedly forecast response best, with interferon-beta. Once radiotherapy plus ipilimumab had been given, TCR clones derived from tumor expanded in blood.

Participants had chemo-refractory metastatic non-small-cell lung cancer and were treated with focal radiation plus ipilimumab CTLA-4 blockade. Libraries were prepared by immunoSEQ multiplex PCR; TCRdb keeps only in-frame clonotypes and omits some of them. The profile shows 50,000 to 65,000 clones, around 85% of them singletons. The chain employs TRBV9 and TRBJ1-2; D is unclear. The source is a human donor with non-small cell lung cancer who had a complete response to radiotherapy plus ipilimumab. Sequencing used peripheral blood, obtained from a patient treated with radiotherapy plus ipilimumab. CDR3 DNA sequence: TGTGCCAGCAGCGGAGCAGGTGGATCCTATGGCTACACCTTC. Its protein is CASSGAGGSYGYTF.